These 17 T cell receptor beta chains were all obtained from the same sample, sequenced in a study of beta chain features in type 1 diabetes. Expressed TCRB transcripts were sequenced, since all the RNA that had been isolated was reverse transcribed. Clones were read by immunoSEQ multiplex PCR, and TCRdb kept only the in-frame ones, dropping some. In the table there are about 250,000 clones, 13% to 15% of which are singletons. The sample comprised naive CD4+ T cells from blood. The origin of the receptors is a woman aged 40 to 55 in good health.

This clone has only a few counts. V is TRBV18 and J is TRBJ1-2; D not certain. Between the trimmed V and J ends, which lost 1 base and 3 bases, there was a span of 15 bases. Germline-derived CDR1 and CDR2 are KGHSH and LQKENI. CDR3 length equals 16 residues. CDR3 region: CASSPLSSGKDYGYTF. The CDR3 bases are TGTGCCAGCTCACCACTAAGTTCCGGGAAAGACTATGGCTACACCTTC.

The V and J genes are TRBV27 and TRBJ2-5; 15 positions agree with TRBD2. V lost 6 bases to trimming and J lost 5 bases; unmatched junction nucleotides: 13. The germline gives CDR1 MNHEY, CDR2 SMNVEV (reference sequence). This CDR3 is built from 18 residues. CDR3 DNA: TGTGCCAGCAGACCCACCCAAGGGACTAGCGGGAGGTGGGAGACCCAGTACTTC. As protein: CASRPTQGTSGRWETQYF.

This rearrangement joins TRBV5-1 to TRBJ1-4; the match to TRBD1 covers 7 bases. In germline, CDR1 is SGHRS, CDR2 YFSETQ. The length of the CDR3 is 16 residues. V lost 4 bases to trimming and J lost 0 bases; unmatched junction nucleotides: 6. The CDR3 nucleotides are TGCGCCAGCAGCAGGGGGACAGTAACAACTAATGAAAAACTGTTTTTT. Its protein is CASSRGTVTTNEKLFF.

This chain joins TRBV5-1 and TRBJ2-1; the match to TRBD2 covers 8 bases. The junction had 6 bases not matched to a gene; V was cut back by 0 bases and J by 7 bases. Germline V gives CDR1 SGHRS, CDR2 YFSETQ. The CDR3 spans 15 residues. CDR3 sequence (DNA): TGCGCCAGCAGCTTGGTACGGGGGGGCATGAATGAGCAGTTCTTC. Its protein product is CASSLVRGGMNEQFF.

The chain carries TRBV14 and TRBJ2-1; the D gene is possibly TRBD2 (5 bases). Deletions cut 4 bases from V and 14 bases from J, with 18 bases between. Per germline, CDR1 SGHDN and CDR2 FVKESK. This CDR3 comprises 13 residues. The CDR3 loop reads CASSPLVGRVKFF. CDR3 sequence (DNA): TGTGCCAGCAGCCCCCTGGTAGGGCGGGTTAAGTTCTTC.

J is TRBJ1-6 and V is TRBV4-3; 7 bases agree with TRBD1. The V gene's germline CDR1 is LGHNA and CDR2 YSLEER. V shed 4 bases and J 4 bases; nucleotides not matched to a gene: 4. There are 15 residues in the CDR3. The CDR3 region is CASSRQTGYNSPLHF. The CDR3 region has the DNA TGCGCCAGCAGCCGACAGACAGGGTATAATTCACCCCTCCACTTT.

The CDR3 sequence is CASSTGFPYNSPLHF. CDR3 bases: TGTGCCAGCAGTACAGGGTTCCCCTATAATTCACCCCTCCACTTT. The V and J genes are TRBV6-5 and TRBJ1-6, with a tentative D call TRBD1 (6 bases). V was cut by 5 bases and J by 2 bases, with 10 bases left in between. Germline assignment: CDR1 MNHEY and CDR2 SVGAGI. This CDR3 is 15 amino acids long.

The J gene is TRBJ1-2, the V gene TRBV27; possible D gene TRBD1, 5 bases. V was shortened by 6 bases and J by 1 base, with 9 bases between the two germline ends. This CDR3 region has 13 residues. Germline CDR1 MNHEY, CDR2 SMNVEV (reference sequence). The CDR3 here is CASRWGDNYGYTF. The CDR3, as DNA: TGTGCCAGCAGGTGGGGGGATAACTATGGCTACACCTTC.

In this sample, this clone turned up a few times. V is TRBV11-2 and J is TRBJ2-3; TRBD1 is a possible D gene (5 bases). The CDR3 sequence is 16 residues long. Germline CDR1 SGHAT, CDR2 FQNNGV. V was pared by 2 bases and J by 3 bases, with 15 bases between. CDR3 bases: TGTGCCAGCAGCTTACGGGCAGGGCTTGGGACAGATACGCAGTATTTT. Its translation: CASSLRAGLGTDTQYF.

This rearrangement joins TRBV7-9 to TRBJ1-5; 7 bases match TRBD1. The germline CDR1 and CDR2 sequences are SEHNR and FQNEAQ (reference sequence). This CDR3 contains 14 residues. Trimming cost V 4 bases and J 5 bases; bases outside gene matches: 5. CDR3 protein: CASSWQGVDQPQHF. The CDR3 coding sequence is TGTGCCAGCAGCTGGCAGGGGGTTGATCAGCCCCAGCATTTT.

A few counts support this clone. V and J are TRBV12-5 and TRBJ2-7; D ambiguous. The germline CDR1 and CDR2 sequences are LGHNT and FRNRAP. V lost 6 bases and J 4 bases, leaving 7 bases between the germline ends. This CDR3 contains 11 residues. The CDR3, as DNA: TGTGCTAGTGGATCCCCTTACGAGCAGTACTTC. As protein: CASGSPYEQYF.

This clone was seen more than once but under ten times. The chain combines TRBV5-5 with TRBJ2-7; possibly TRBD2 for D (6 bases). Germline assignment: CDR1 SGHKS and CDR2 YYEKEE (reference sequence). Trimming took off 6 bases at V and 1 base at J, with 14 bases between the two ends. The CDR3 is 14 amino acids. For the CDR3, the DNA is TGTGCCAGCACCCGAGTTGGGGGGTCCTACGAGCAGTACTTC. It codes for CASTRVGGSYEQYF. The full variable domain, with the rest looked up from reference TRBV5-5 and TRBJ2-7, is DAGVTQSPTHLIKTRGQQVTLRCSPISGHKSVSWYQQVLGQGPQFIFQYYEKEERGRGNFPDRFSARQFPNYSSELNVNALLLGDSALYLCASTRVGGSYEQYFGPGTRLTVT.

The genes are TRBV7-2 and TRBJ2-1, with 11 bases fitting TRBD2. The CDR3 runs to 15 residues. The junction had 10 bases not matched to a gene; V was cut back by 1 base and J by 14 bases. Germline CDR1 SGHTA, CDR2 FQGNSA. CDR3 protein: CASSLGSGGATREFF. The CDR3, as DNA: TGTGCCAGCAGCTTAGGTAGCGGGGGGGCGACTCGCGAGTTCTTC.

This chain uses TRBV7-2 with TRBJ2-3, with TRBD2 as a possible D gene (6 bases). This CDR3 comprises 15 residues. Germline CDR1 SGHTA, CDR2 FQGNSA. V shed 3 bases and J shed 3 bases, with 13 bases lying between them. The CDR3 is CASSFDRGSTDTQYF. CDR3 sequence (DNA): TGTGCCAGCAGCTTCGACCGGGGGTCAACAGATACGCAGTATTTT.

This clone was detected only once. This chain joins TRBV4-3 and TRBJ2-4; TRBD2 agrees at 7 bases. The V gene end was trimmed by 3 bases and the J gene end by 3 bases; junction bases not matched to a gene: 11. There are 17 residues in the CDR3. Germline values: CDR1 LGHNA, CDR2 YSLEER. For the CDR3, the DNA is TGCGCCAGCAGCCATTTCGGACGGGGGGTCGACAAAAACATTCAGTACTTC. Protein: CASSHFGRGVDKNIQYF.

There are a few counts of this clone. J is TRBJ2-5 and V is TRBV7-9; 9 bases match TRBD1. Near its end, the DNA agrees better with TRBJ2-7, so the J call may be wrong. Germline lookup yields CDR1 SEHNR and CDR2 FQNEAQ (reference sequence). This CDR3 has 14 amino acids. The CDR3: CASSPGTGSYEQYF. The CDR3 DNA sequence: TGTGCCAGCAGCCCCGGGACAGGGTCCTACGAGCAGTACTTC.

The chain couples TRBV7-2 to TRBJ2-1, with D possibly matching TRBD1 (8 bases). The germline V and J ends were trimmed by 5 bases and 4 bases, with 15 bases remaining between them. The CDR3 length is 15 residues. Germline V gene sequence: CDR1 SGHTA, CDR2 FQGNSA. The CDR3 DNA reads TGTGCCAGCAGCGAACAGGGGGGGTCATACAATGAGCAGTTCTTC. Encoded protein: CASSEQGGSYNEQFF.